This TCR beta chain was observed in a study of TIL therapy for anti-PD-1-resistant metastatic lung cancer. The time point was: pre-treatment sample, taken before nivolumab and TIL therapy. Tumor tissue came from excised metastases, mostly pleural nodules or supraclavicular lymph nodes. The germline V gene has CDR1 SGHTA and CDR2 FQGTGA. The CDR3 contains 19 residues. Trimming at V came to 5 bases and at J to 6 bases, leaving 17 bases not matched to a gene. The immunoSEQ assay was v3. The assay was immunoSEQ multiplex PCR, and TCRdb's table has in-frame clones only and misses some. The table includes 95,000 or so clones, 50% to 70% detected once.

This rearrangement joins TRBV7-3 to TRBJ2-3, with 13 bases identical to TRBD2. The sample was tumor tissue, taken at baseline. This TCR derives from a person between 30 and 80 years old with non-small cell lung cancer. CDR3 sequence: CASSPRGLAGPILQDTQYF. In nucleotides, the CDR3 is TGTGCCAGCAGCCCCCGGGGACTAGCGGGACCTATATTACAGGATACGCAGTATTTT.